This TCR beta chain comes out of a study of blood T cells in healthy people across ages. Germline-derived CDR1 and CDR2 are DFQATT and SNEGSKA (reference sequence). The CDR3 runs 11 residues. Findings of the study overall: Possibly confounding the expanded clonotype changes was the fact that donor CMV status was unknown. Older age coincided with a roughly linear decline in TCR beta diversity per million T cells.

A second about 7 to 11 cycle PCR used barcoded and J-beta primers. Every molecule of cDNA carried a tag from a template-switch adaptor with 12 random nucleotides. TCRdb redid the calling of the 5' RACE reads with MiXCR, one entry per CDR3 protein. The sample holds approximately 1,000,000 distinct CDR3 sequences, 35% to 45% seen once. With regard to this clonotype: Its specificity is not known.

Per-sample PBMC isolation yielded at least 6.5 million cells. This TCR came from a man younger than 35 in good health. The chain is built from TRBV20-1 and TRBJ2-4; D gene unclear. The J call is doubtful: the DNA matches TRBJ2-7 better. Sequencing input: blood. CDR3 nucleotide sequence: TGCAGTGCTAGGAAGGGTAACGAGCAGTACTTC. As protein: CSARKGNEQYF.